This is a list of T cell receptor beta chains from one sample in a study of control samples from healthy donors and cancer patients. Method: immunoSEQ multiplex PCR; TCRdb's copy keeps in-frame clones and lacks some. The sample lists tens of thousands of clones; approximately 91% were seen once. The sample taken for sequencing was PBMCs. The receptors come from a man aged 45-60 years with head and neck cancer. CDR3s include the opening cysteine and the closing phenylalanine or tryptophan. D genes are given only for firm matches. Clone size, where shown, is once, few, many, or a class for clones that have expanded.

clone size	V gene	J gene	D gene	CDR3 protein	CDR3 DNA
once	TRBV30	TRBJ2-5	TRBD2	CAWRDWGGGAFGETQYF	TGTGCCTGGAGGGATTGGGGCGGGGGGGCGTTCGGAGAGACCCAGTACTTC
.	TRBV5-1	TRBJ2-3	.	CASSLGGGGTDTQYF	TGCGCCAGCAGCTTGGGGGGGGGCGGGACAGATACGCAGTATTTT
.	TRBV7-9	TRBJ2-3	TRBD2	CASSSALRTSGFTDTQYF	TGTGCCAGCAGCTCTGCCCTTCGGACTAGCGGATTCACAGATACGCAGTATTTT
.	TRBV11-2	TRBJ2-5	.	CASSLDSVTTQYF	TGTGCCAGCAGCTTAGATTCGGTTACAACCCAGTACTTC
.	TRBV7-2	TRBJ1-4	TRBD1	CASSFTGGSNEKLFF	TGTGCCAGCAGCTTTACAGGGGGCTCAAATGAAAAACTGTTTTTT
.	TRBV18	TRBJ2-5	TRBD2	CASSLGTTETQYF	TGTGCCAGCTCACTTGGGACTACCGAGACCCAGTACTTC
.	TRBV9	TRBJ1-4	.	CASSPTGTREEKLFF	TGTGCCAGCAGCCCAACCGGGACCCGGGAAGAAAAACTGTTTTTT
.	TRBV4-3	TRBJ2-7	.	CASSQVTGRNEQYF	TGCGCCAGCAGCCAAGTAACAGGCAGGAACGAGCAGTACTTC
.	TRBV7-2	TRBJ2-1	.	CASSLQGSYNEQFF	TGTGCCAGCAGCTTACAGGGCTCCTACAATGAGCAGTTCTTC
.	TRBV7-9	TRBJ1-3	.	CASSLEGGRRNTIYF	TGTGCCAGCAGCTTAGAGGGGGGCAGAAGAAACACCATATATTTT
.	TRBV4-1	TRBJ1-2	TRBD1	CASSQDGTGAGYTF	TGCGCCAGCAGCCAAGATGGGACAGGGGCCGGCTACACCTTC
once	TRBV6-5	TRBJ2-7	.	CASRILYEQYF	TGTGCCAGCAGAATCTTATACGAGCAGTACTTC
.	TRBV6-5	TRBJ2-7	.	CASSYSGPQVVLQYF	TGTGCCAGCAGTTACTCCGGCCCCCAGGTAGTACTGCAGTACTTC
.	TRBV30	TRBJ2-1	.	CAWGETYNEQFF	TGTGCCTGGGGTGAGACCTACAATGAGCAGTTCTTC
.	TRBV6-2/TRBV6-3	TRBJ2-3	.	CASSILTARYF	TGTGCCAGCAGTATCCTGACGGCTCGGTATTTT
few	TRBV28	TRBJ2-7	.	CASSLTRATSYEQYF	TGTGCCAGCAGTTTAACGAGGGCGACCTCCTACGAGCAGTACTTC
.	TRBV2	TRBJ1-2	.	CASRESGTRGYTF	TGTGCCAGCAGAGAGTCCGGGACCAGGGGCTACACCTTC
.	TRBV28	TRBJ2-7	.	CASSSFGQSYEQYF	TGTGCCAGCAGTTCATTTGGACAGTCCTACGAGCAGTACTTC
.	TRBV19	TRBJ2-1	.	CASSLGGDYNEQFF	TGTGCCAGTAGCCTAGGGGGGGACTACAATGAGCAGTTCTTC
.	TRBV27	TRBJ2-6	.	CASRGSGANVLTF	TGTGCCAGCCGGGGGTCTGGGGCCAACGTCCTGACTTTC
.	TRBV24-1	TRBJ1-2	.	CATSDSQGIGGYTF	TGTGCCACCAGTGATTCGCAGGGGATCGGTGGCTACACCTTC
once	TRBV6-5	TRBJ2-2	.	CASSRDSSNTGELFF	TGTGCCAGCAGTCGAGACAGCTCGAACACCGGGGAGCTGTTTTTT
.	TRBV4-2	TRBJ2-2	TRBD2	CASSQGLAGVAGELFF	TGTGCCAGCAGCCAAGGACTAGCGGGAGTTGCCGGGGAGCTGTTTTTT
.	TRBV3-1/TRBV3-2	TRBJ1-1	.	CASNRGGGSFEAFF	TGTGCCAGCAACCGAGGAGGGGGTTCCTTTGAAGCTTTCTTT
.	TRBV5-4	TRBJ1-4	.	CASSLASREKLFF	TGTGCCAGCAGCTTGGCCAGTAGGGAAAAACTGTTTTTT
.	TRBV27	TRBJ1-5	TRBD1	CASSLYGTGGGQPQHF	TGTGCCAGCAGTTTATATGGGACAGGGGGCGGTCAGCCCCAGCATTTT
.	TRBV5-6	TRBJ2-7	TRBD1	CASSFLPGQGFDEQYF	TGTGCCAGCAGCTTTCTCCCGGGACAGGGCTTCGACGAGCAGTACTTC
.	TRBV19	TRBJ2-7	TRBD1	CASSPRTGKGYEQYF	TGTGCCAGTAGTCCTCGGACAGGGAAAGGCTACGAGCAGTACTTC
.	TRBV6-7	TRBJ2-7	.	CASRGLAAETHYEQYF	TGTGCCAGCAGAGGATTGGCGGCGGAGACACACTACGAGCAGTACTTC
.	TRBV6-5	TRBJ1-5	.	CATGTRVSQPQHF	TGTGCCACGGGGACTAGGGTGAGTCAGCCCCAGCATTTT
.	TRBV24-1	TRBJ2-3	TRBD1	CATSSGGRDTQYF	TGTGCCACCTCCTCAGGGGGAAGAGATACGCAGTATTTT
.	TRBV24-1	TRBJ1-2	.	CATSDSTGNYGYTF	TGTGCCACCAGTGATTCTACAGGAAACTATGGCTACACCTTC
.	TRBV28	TRBJ2-7	.	CASSSLRRTERTGVTSYEQYF	TGTGCCAGCAGTTCCCTGCGACGGACAGAACGGACTGGGGTCACGTCCTACGAGCAGTACTTC
.	TRBV29-1	TRBJ2-3	TRBD2	CSVEDRGGGTDTQYF	TGCAGCGTTGAAGATCGGGGAGGGGGCACAGATACGCAGTATTTT
.	TRBV2	TRBJ1-5	.	CASSGGLTTLGNQPQHF	TGTGCCAGCAGTGGGGGACTCACTACCCTCGGGAATCAGCCCCAGCATTTT
.	TRBV6-5	TRBJ1-5	TRBD1	CASSTTGSNQPQHF	TGTGCCAGCAGTACGACAGGGAGCAATCAGCCCCAGCATTTT
.	TRBV19	TRBJ2-3	TRBD2	CASSIDIAGGMPQYF	TGTGCCAGTAGTATAGATATAGCGGGGGGCATGCCTCAGTATTTT
.	TRBV7-2	TRBJ1-3	.	CASSWTVASGNTIYF	TGTGCCAGCAGCTGGACGGTAGCCTCTGGAAACACCATATATTTT
.	TRBV6-6	TRBJ1-1	.	CASRDYRNTEAFF	TGTGCCAGCAGAGATTACAGGAACACTGAAGCTTTCTTT
.	TRBV7-9	TRBJ1-1	.	CASSSPNTEAFF	TGTGCCAGCAGCTCTCCGAACACTGAAGCTTTCTTT